This TCR beta chain was sequenced during a study of blood T cell repertoires in COVID-19. Turning to the study itself: Specimens from acute and convalescent COVID-19 originated in the United States, Italy and Spain.

CDR1 and CDR2 from the germline V gene are PRHDT and FYEKMQ (reference sequence). Trimming took off 6 bases at V and 2 bases at J, with 11 bases between the two ends. The CDR3 consists of 14 residues. The protocol was immunoSEQ multiplex PCR, while the TCRdb copy is restricted to in-frame clones and leaves out a portion. Of about 19,000 clones in the sample, 85% are singletons; the top ten hold 60% to 65%. Sequencing input: peripheral blood. This chain links TRBV13 with TRBJ2-4, with D maybe TRBD1 (6 bases). This receptor was taken from a man older than 75 with acute or convalescent COVID-19. The CDR3 nucleotides read TGTGCCAGCAGGACCGGGACAACCAAAAACATTCAGTACTTC. This gives the protein CASRTGTTKNIQYF.